The clone carrying this T cell receptor (beta chain) was seen ten or more times. Its matching antigen is unknown. The sample comes from a study of T cells in Graves' hyperthyroidism and ophthalmopathy. Study summary: Peripheral blood samples were taken at initial diagnosis, prior to any treatment.

Orbital computed tomography and thyroid ultrasound, together with serum TRAb and thyroxine and clinical symptoms, were used for diagnoses. Fresh peripheral blood, around 10 ml, yielded the PBMCs. General study findings and limits: For ophthalmopathy, model prediction preceded onset by a median about six months.

Amplified TCR beta CDR3 regions came from RNA transcripts. HTBI primers were employed in a first-round RT-PCR of the TCR CDR3. TCRdb re-analysed the multiplex PCR reads in MiXCR, keeping a single row per CDR3 protein. The sample shows about 500,000 distinct CDR3 sequences, more than 15% of them seen only once. Trimming shortened V by 5 bases and J by 0 bases, and 14 bases separated the two germline ends. The length of the CDR3 is 16 residues. Per the germline V gene, CDR1 is MNHEY and CDR2 is SMNVEV (reference sequence). This chain joins TRBV27 and TRBJ2-1; D possibly matches TRBD1 or TRBD2 (5 bases each). Sequencing used blood. This receptor was taken from a woman under 40 with Graves' ophthalmopathy. CDR3 nucleotide sequence: TGTGCCAGCAGTCCATCTCGGGGCAGCTCCTACAATGAGCAGTTCTTC. Its translation is CASSPSRGSSYNEQFF.